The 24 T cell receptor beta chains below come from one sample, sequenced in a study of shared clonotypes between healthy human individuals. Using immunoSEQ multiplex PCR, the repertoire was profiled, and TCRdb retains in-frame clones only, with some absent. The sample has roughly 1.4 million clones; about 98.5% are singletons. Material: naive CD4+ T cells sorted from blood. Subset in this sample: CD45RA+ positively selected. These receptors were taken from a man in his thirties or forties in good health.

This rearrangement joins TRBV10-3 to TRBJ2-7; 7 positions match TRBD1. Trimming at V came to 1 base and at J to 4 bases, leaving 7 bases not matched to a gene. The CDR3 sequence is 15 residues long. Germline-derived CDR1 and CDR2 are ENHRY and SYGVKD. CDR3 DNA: TGTGCCATCAGTGAGTACCAGGGACAGCTATACGAGCAGTACTTC. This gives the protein CAISEYQGQLYEQYF.

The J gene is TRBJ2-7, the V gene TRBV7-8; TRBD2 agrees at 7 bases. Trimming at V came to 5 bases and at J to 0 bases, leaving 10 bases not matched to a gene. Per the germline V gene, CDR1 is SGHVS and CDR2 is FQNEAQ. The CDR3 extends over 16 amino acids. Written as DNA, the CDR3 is TGTGCCAGCAGCGACGTGGGAGGGGAGGACTCCTACGAGCAGTACTTC. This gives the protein CASSDVGGEDSYEQYF.

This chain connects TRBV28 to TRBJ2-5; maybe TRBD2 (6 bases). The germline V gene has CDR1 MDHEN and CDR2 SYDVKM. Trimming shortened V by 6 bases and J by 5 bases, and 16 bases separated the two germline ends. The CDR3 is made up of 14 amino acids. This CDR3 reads CASRPRGVRETQYF. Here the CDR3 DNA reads TGTGCCAGCAGGCCACGCGGGGTACGGGAGACCCAGTACTTC.

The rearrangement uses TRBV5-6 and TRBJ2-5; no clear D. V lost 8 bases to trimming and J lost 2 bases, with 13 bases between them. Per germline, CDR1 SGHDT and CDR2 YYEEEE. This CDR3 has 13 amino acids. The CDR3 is CASTFELQETQYF. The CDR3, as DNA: TGTGCCAGTACCTTTGAGTTACAAGAGACCCAGTACTTC.

The CDR3 loop is CASSEKGTEQLDTQYF. The CDR3 nucleotides read TGTGCCAGCAGCGAGAAAGGGACGGAACAATTAGATACGCAGTATTTT. The gene calls are TRBV7-8 and TRBJ2-3; possibly TRBD1 or TRBD2 for D (5 bases each). The CDR3 covers 16 residues. Trimming took 5 bases from V and 5 from J, leaving 20 bases between them. Germline loops: CDR1 SGHVS, CDR2 FQNEAQ. The full variable domain, rest sourced from reference TRBV7-8 and TRBJ2-3, is GAGVSQSPRYKVAKRGQDVALRCDPISGHVSLFWYQQALGQGPEFLTYFQNEAQLDKSGLPSDRFFAERPEGSVSTLKIQRTQQEDSAVYLCASSEKGTEQLDTQYFGPGTRLTVL.

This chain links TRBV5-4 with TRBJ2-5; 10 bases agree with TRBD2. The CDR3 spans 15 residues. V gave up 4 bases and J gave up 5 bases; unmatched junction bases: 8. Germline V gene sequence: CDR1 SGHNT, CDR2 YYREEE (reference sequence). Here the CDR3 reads CASSHKREGPETQYF. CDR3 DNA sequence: TGTGCCAGCAGCCACAAGCGGGAGGGCCCGGAGACCCAGTACTTC.

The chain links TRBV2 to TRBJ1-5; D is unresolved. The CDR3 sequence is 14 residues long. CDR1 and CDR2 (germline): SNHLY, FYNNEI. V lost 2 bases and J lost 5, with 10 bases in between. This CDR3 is CASSERRRDQPQHF. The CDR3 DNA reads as TGTGCCAGCAGTGAACGGAGAAGGGATCAGCCCCAGCATTTT.

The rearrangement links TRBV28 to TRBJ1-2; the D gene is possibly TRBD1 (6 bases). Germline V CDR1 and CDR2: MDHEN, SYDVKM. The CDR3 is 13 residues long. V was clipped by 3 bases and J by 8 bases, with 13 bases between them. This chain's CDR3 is CASSLLGGTGYTF. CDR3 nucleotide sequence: TGTGCCAGCAGTTTGCTGGGGGGCACAGGCTACACCTTC.

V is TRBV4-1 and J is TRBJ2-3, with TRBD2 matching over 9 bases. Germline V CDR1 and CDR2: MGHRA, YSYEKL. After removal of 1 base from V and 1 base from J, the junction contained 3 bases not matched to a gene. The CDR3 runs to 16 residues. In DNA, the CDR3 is TGCGCCAGCAGCCAAGTACCTAGCGGGGGCACAGATACGCAGTATTTT. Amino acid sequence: CASSQVPSGGTDTQYF.

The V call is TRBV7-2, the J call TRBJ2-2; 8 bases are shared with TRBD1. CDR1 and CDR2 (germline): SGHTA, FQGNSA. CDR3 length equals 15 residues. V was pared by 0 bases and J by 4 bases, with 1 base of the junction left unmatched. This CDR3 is CASSLAQGATGELFF. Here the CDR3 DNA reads TGTGCCAGCAGCTTAGCGCAGGGGGCCACCGGGGAGCTGTTTTTT.

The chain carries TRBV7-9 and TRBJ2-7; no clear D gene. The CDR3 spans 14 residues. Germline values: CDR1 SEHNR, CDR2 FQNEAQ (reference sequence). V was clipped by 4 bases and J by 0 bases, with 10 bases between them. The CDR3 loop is CASSSYRTSYEQYF. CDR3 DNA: TGTGCCAGCAGCTCGTACAGAACCTCCTACGAGCAGTACTTC.

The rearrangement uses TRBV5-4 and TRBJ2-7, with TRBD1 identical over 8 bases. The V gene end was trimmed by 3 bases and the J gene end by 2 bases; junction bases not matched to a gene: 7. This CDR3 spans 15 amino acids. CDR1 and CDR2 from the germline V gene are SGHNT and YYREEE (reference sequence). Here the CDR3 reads CASSSTGGGTYEQYF. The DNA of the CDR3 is TGTGCCAGCAGCTCAACAGGGGGTGGGACCTACGAGCAGTACTTC.

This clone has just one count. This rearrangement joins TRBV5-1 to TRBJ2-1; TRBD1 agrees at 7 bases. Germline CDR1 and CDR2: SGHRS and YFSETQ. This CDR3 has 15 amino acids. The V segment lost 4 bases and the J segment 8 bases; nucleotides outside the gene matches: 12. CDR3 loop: CASSIGQAEWDEQFF. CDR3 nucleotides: TGCGCCAGCAGCATCGGACAGGCGGAGTGGGATGAGCAGTTCTTC.

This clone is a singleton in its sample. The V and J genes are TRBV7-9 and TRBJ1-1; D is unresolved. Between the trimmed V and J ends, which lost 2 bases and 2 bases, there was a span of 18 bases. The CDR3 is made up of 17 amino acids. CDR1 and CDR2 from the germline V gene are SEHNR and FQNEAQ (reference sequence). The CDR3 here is CASSLYEGSRKNTEAFF. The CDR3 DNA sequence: TGTGCCAGCAGCTTATACGAGGGATCGAGAAAAAACACTGAAGCTTTCTTT.

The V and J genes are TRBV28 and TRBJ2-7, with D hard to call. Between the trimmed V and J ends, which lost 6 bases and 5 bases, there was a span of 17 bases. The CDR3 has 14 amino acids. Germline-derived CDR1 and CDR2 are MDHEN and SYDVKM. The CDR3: CASSYTALPHEQYF. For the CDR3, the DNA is TGTGCCAGCAGCTACACCGCCTTACCTCACGAGCAGTACTTC.

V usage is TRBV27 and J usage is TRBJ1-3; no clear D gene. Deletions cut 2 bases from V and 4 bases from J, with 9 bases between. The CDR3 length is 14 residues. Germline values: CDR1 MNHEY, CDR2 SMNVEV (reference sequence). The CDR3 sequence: CASSLTALGNTIYF. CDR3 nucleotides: TGTGCCAGCAGTTTAACGGCTCTAGGAAACACCATATATTTT.

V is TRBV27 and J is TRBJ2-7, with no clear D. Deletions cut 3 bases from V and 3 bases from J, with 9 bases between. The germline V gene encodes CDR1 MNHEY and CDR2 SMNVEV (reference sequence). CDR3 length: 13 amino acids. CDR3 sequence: CASSFQAYYEQYF. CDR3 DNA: TGTGCCAGCAGTTTTCAGGCTTACTACGAGCAGTACTTC.

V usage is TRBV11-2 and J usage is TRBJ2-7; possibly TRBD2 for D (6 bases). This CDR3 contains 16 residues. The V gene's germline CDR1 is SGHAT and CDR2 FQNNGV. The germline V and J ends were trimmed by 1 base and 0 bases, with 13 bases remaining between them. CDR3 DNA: TGTGCCAGCAGCTTAGTGGGCGGGACCTACTCCTACGAGCAGTACTTC. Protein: CASSLVGGTYSYEQYF.

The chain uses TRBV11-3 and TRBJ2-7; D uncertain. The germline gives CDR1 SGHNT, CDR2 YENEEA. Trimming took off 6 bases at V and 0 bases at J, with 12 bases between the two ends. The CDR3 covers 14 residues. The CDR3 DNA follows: TGTGCCAGCAGAACAGCAGGAGTCTCCTACGAGCAGTACTTC. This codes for CASRTAGVSYEQYF.

The CDR3: CASSGGRLAERNEQFF. CDR3 in DNA: TGTGCCAGCAGCGGAGGAAGACTAGCGGAGCGGAATGAGCAGTTCTTC. The chain joins TRBV7-9 to TRBJ2-1; TRBD2 matches 9 bases. Trimming cost V 5 bases and J 7 bases; bases outside gene matches: 12. The CDR3 is made up of 16 amino acids. Looked up from germline, CDR1 is SEHNR and CDR2 is FQNEAQ (reference sequence).

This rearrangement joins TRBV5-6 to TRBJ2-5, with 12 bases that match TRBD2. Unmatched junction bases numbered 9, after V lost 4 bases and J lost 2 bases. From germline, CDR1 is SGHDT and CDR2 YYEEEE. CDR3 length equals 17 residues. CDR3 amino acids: CASSLRTSGISQETQYF. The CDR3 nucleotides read TGTGCCAGCAGCCTACGGACTAGCGGGATTAGTCAAGAGACCCAGTACTTC.

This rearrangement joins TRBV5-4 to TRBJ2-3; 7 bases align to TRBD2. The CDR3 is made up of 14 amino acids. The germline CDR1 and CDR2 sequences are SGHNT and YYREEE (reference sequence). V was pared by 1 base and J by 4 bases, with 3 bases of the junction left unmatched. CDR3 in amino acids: CASSLNRGADTQYF. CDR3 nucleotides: TGTGCCAGCAGCTTGAACCGGGGGGCAGATACGCAGTATTTT.

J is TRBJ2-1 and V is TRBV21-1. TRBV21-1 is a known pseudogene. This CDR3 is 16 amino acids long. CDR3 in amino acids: CASSLKKAISYNEQFF. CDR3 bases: TGTGCCAGCAGCCTAAAGAAGGCTATCTCCTACAATGAGCAGTTCTTC.

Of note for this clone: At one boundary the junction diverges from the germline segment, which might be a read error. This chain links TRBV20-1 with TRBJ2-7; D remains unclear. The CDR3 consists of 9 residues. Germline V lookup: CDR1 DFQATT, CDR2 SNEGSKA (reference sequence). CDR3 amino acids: CSASVGYSF. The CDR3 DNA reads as TGCAGTGCTAGTGTGGGGTATTCCTTC.